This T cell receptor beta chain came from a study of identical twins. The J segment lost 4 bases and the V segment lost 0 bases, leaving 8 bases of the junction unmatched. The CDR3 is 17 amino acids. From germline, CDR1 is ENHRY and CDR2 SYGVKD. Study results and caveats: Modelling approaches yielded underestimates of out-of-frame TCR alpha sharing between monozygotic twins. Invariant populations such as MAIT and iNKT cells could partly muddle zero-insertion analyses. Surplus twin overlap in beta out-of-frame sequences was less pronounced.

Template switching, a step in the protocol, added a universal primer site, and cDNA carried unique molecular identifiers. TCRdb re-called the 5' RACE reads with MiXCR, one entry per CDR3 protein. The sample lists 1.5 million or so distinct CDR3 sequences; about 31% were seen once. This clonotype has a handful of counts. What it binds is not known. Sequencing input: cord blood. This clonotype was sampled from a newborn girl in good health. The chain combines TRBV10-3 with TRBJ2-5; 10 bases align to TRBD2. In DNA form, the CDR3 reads TGTGCCATCAGTGAGTCGGGGGAACTAGCGGGACCAGAGACCCAGTACTTC. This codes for CAISESGELAGPETQYF.